Each of the 31 T cell receptor beta chains below was sequenced from the same sample in a study of Ad26.COV2.S vaccination and SARS-CoV-2 variants. Profiled with immunoSEQ multiplex PCR; TCRdb holds only in-frame clones, not every one. The table has a few hundred thousand clones, around 87% seen once; the top ten hold 3.4%. Specified treatment: around 19 received Ad26.COV2.S at low or high dose, single or two shots; several received placebo; per-sample allocation not given. The samples were gathered on day 63 after the first injection of vaccine or placebo. Sequencing was performed on peripheral blood, taken in a trial of Ad26.COV2.S vaccine versus placebo. These receptor sequences come from a person between 18 and 60 years old who received the Ad26.COV2.S COVID-19 vaccine or a placebo.

The chain links TRBV5-1 to TRBJ2-4; 9 bases line up with TRBD1. Trimming took 4 bases from V and 9 from J; bases not matched to a gene: 11. The germline gives CDR1 SGHRS, CDR2 YFSETQ. The CDR3 length is 15 residues. DNA of the CDR3: TGCGCCAGCAGCCTAACAGGGGGCGCGAAGGGCATTCAGTACTTC. Amino acids: CASSLTGGAKGIQYF. The variable domain in full, completed from reference TRBV5-1 and TRBJ2-4, reads KAGVTQTPRYLIKTRGQQVTLSCSPISGHRSVSWYQQTPGQGLQFLFEYFSETQRNKGNFPGRFSGRQFSNSRSEMNVSTLELGDSALYLCASSLTGGAKGIQYFGAGTRLSVL.

The chain links TRBV16 to TRBJ1-2, with D perhaps matching TRBD1 (6 bases). This CDR3 comprises 14 residues. The ends were cut back, 4 bases at V and 2 bases at J, with 11 bases in the middle. Germline CDR1 KGHSY, CDR2 FQNENV. CDR3 protein: CASSRNTGNYGYTF. The CDR3 bases are TGTGCCAGCAGCCGTAATACAGGGAACTATGGCTACACCTTC.

Here the CDR3 reads CASSGPGGGNTIYF. CDR3 bases: TGTGCCAGCAGTGGCCCAGGGGGAGGAAACACCATATATTTT. This chain links TRBV25-1 with TRBJ1-3; 7 nucleotides align to TRBD1. This CDR3 has 14 residues. Germline CDR1 reads MGHDK; CDR2 reads SYGVNS. J lost 4 bases, V lost 4 bases, and 4 bases had no gene match.

The chain joins TRBV18 to TRBJ1-1, with D possibly TRBD1 on 5 matching bases. Germline V gene data show CDR1 as KGHSH and CDR2 as LQKENI. The CDR3 is 14 residues long. The V and J ends lost 2 bases and 9 bases respectively, with 16 bases between them. CDR3 sequence: CASSPIIQGSKAFF. The DNA for the CDR3 is TGTGCCAGCTCACCAATAATCCAGGGCTCGAAAGCTTTCTTT.

The chain uses TRBV4-2 and TRBJ2-2, with 8 bases aligning to TRBD1. Unmatched junction bases numbered 4, after V lost 1 base and J lost 3 bases. The CDR3 is 16 residues long. Germline lookup yields CDR1 LGHNA and CDR2 YNFKEQ. CDR3: CASSQGAGGYTGELFF. The CDR3 DNA sequence: TGTGCCAGCAGCCAAGGGGCAGGGGGCTACACCGGGGAGCTGTTTTTT.

This chain links TRBV25-1 with TRBJ2-2; D not resolved. Deletions cut 5 bases from V and 7 bases from J, with 8 bases between. The CDR3 contains 12 residues. CDR1 is MGHDK, CDR2 SYGVNS, per germline. The CDR3 protein is CASSLGNGELFF. DNA of the CDR3: TGTGCCAGCAGTCTGGGGAACGGGGAGCTGTTTTTT.

The chain uses TRBV15 and TRBJ2-3; D is undetermined. CDR3 length equals 16 residues. The germline V gene encodes CDR1 LNHNV and CDR2 YYDKDF (reference sequence). V was shortened by 3 bases and J by 0 bases, with 13 bases between the two germline ends. CDR3 coding DNA: TGTGCCACCAGCAGCGGAGAGGTCATAAGCACAGATACGCAGTATTTT. Amino acid sequence: CATSSGEVISTDTQYF.

The rearrangement uses TRBV7-6 and TRBJ2-6; D assignment may be TRBD1 or TRBD2 (6 bases each). Germline V CDR1 and CDR2: SGHVS, FNYEAQ. The V end was cut by 1 base, the J end by 14 bases, with 27 bases between. The CDR3 contains 18 residues. CDR3 loop: CASSLVSSTLVSGALLTF. The CDR3 DNA reads as TGTGCCAGCAGCTTAGTCTCTTCGACTTTGGTTTCGGGGGCCCTCCTGACTTTC. Full variable domain (missing parts from reference TRBV7-6 and TRBJ2-6): GAGVSQSPRYKVTKRGQDVALRCDPISGHVSLYWYRQALGQGPEFLTYFNYEAQQDKSGLPNDRFSAERPEGSISTLTIQRTEQRDSAMYRCASSLVSSTLVSGALLTFGAGSRLTVL.

J is TRBJ1-4 and V is TRBV18, with 9 nucleotides matching TRBD1. The CDR3 covers 16 residues. V shed 3 bases and J 4 bases; nucleotides not matched to a gene: 6. CDR1 and CDR2 from the germline V gene are KGHSH and LQKENI. The chain's CDR3 is CASSPLGTGLNEKLFF. The DNA of the CDR3 is TGTGCCAGCTCACCTTTGGGGACAGGGCTTAATGAAAAACTGTTTTTT.

The chain carries TRBV5-4 and TRBJ2-3; D is possibly TRBD2 (6 bases). This CDR3 contains 14 residues. Per germline, CDR1 SGHNT and CDR2 YYREEE (reference sequence). Trimming took off 4 bases at V and 0 bases at J, with 9 bases between the two ends. CDR3 residues: CASSLATSTDTQYF. In nucleotides, the CDR3 is TGTGCCAGCAGCCTAGCGACTAGCACAGATACGCAGTATTTT.

The chain couples TRBV21-1 to TRBJ1-1. TRBV21-1 is a recognized pseudogene. CDR3 length: 19 residues. The CDR3 DNA follows: TGTGCCAGCAGCAAAGACCTGGGGGGACAAAGTAGAGTAAACACTGAAGCTTTCTTT. This gives the protein CASSKDLGGQSRVNTEAFF.

The chain has TRBV9 and TRBJ2-1; the D gene is possibly TRBD1 (5 bases). The germline gives CDR1 SGDLS, CDR2 YYNGEE. The V end was cut by 7 bases, the J end by 4 bases, with 18 bases between. The CDR3 has 15 amino acids. CDR3 region: CASEASGILYNEQFF. The CDR3 bases are TGTGCCAGCGAAGCCTCAGGGATACTATACAATGAGCAGTTCTTC.

This chain connects TRBV5-1 to TRBJ2-1; D is undetermined. The CDR3 totals 14 residues. V was shortened by 6 bases and J by 2 bases, with 12 bases between the two germline ends. CDR1 is SGHRS and CDR2 is YFSETQ in the germline V gene. The CDR3 DNA follows: TGCGCCAGCACCCCCGGGTGGGCCTACAATGAGCAGTTCTTC. It translates to CASTPGWAYNEQFF.

V is TRBV6-4 and J is TRBJ2-1; 12 nucleotides agree with TRBD2. The CDR3 contains 16 residues. Germline loops: CDR1 MRHNA, CDR2 SNTAGT. With V trimmed by 0 bases and J by 7 bases, 4 bases remained unmatched. The CDR3 nucleotides are TGTGCCAGCAGTGACTCGGCTAGCGGGGGGGCAAATGAGCAGTTCTTC. It is translated as CASSDSASGGANEQFF.

The V and J genes are TRBV30 and TRBJ2-7; TRBD1 is a possible D gene (6 bases). Germline assignment: CDR1 GTSNPN and CDR2 SVGIG (reference sequence). The germline V and J ends were trimmed by 0 bases and 5 bases, with 17 bases remaining between them. This CDR3 region has 15 residues. In nucleotides, the CDR3 is TGTGCCTGGAGTGTAACAGGGACAAGGGGCGACGAGCAGTACTTC. This encodes CAWSVTGTRGDEQYF.

This chain links TRBV19 with TRBJ1-5; D is ambiguous. V lost 7 bases to trimming and J lost 1 base, with 8 bases between them. Per the germline V gene, CDR1 is LNHDA and CDR2 is SQIVND (reference sequence). This CDR3 spans 13 amino acids. CDR3 amino acids: CASTWSSNQPQHF. CDR3 in DNA: TGTGCCAGTACTTGGTCCAGCAATCAGCCCCAGCATTTT.

The rearrangement links TRBV7-2 to TRBJ1-5; D remains unclear. Germline CDR1 reads SGHTA; CDR2 reads FQGNSA. This CDR3 region has 13 residues. V was trimmed by 5 bases and J by 0 bases, leaving 5 bases between them. This chain's CDR3 is CASSPYSNQPQHF. For the CDR3, the DNA is TGTGCCAGCAGCCCTTATAGCAATCAGCCCCAGCATTTT.

The chain combines TRBV7-2 with TRBJ1-2; no definite D call. V was trimmed by 5 bases and J by 4 bases, leaving 14 bases between them. The germline CDR1 and CDR2 sequences are SGHTA and FQGNSA. The CDR3 sequence is 14 residues long. As DNA, the CDR3 is TGTGCCAGCAGCCAACCCGGGCACGGCTATGGCTACACCTTC. It yields the protein CASSQPGHGYGYTF.

The rearrangement links TRBV11-2 to TRBJ2-1, with D perhaps TRBD1 (6 bases). This CDR3 is built from 13 residues. Germline CDR1 and CDR2: SGHAT and FQNNGV. Between the trimmed V and J ends, which lost 5 bases and 8 bases, there was a span of 13 bases. The CDR3 region has the DNA TGTGCCAGCAGCCTGGGCAGGGGCCATGAGCAGTTCTTC. Encoded protein: CASSLGRGHEQFF.

The V call is TRBV24-1, the J call TRBJ2-2, with TRBD1 as a possible D gene (6 bases). This CDR3 has 14 amino acids. The V end lost 4 bases, the J end lost 7 bases, and 12 bases lay between the germline ends. Germline CDR1 reads KGHDR; CDR2 reads SFDVKD. CDR3 nucleotides: TGTGCCACCAGTGACCAAACAGGGAACGGGGAGCTGTTTTTT. Translation: CATSDQTGNGELFF.

This sequence joins TRBV27 and TRBJ2-7; no clear D gene. The CDR3 consists of 14 residues. In germline, CDR1 is MNHEY, CDR2 SMNVEV (reference sequence). V lost 2 bases and J lost 9, with 17 bases in between. The CDR3 here is CASSLTPGSRGQYF. The CDR3 DNA sequence: TGTGCCAGCAGTTTAACCCCAGGTTCCCGTGGGCAGTACTTC.

The DNA for the CDR3 is TGTGCCAGCAGTTACTCCCGAGGGGACGCTTTCTTT. The encoded protein is CASSYSRGDAFF. J is TRBJ1-1 and V is TRBV6-5, with a possible D match to TRBD1 (5 bases). Per the germline V gene, CDR1 is MNHEY and CDR2 is SVGAGI. This CDR3 is built from 12 residues. Trimming removed 0 bases at V and 11 bases at J, with 10 bases between.

In regard to this clone: Sequence at one end of the junction differs from germline and may be a read error. The chain uses TRBV7-7 and TRBJ1-1; a weak D match, TRBD1 (5 bases). This CDR3 region has 13 residues. Germline V CDR1 and CDR2: SSHAT, FNYEAQ (reference sequence). CDR3 protein: CASSLDRNTEAFF. The CDR3 DNA reads as TGTGCTAGCAGCTTAGACAGAAACACTGAAGCTTTCTTT.

The chain is built from TRBV19 and TRBJ2-7; TRBD2 aligns across 8 bases. After removal of 2 bases from V and 4 bases from J, the junction contained 10 bases not matched to a gene. This CDR3 is 16 amino acids long. Germline CDR1 is LNHDA and CDR2 is SQIVND (reference sequence). CDR3 nucleotide sequence: TGTGCCAGTAGTATACGGGGGCCGGGGGGGAAATACGAGCAGTACTTC. Protein product: CASSIRGPGGKYEQYF.

The chain has TRBV5-4 and TRBJ1-1; weak D call: TRBD1 (5 bases). CDR1 SGHNT and CDR2 YYREEE come from the germline V gene (reference sequence). CDR3 length: 15 residues. Trimming took 0 bases from V and 1 from J, leaving 10 bases between them. In DNA, the CDR3 is TGTGCCAGCAGCTTGGCGAACGGGGCGAACACTGAAGCTTTCTTT. Translated: CASSLANGANTEAFF. Filled out from reference TRBV5-4 and TRBJ1-1, the complete variable domain reads ETGVTQSPTHLIKTRGQQVTLRCSSQSGHNTVSWYQQALGQGPQFIFQYYREEENGRGNFPPRFSGLQFPNYSSELNVNALELDDSALYLCASSLANGANTEAFFGQGTRLTVV.

The rearrangement uses TRBV30 and TRBJ1-1; D unresolved. CDR3 length: 14 residues. The V gene's germline CDR1 is GTSNPN and CDR2 SVGIG (reference sequence). V was clipped by 0 bases and J by 2 bases, with 10 bases between them. CDR3 region: CAWSVPTENTEAFF. For the CDR3, the DNA is TGTGCCTGGAGTGTCCCCACGGAAAACACTGAAGCTTTCTTT.

V gene TRBV6-5 combines with J gene TRBJ2-7, with D tentatively TRBD2 (6 bases). Germline CDR1 reads MNHEY; CDR2 reads SVGAGI. CDR3 length: 11 amino acids. The germline V and J ends were trimmed by 9 bases and 4 bases, with 10 bases remaining between them. The chain's CDR3 is CASLADYEQYF. The CDR3 region has the DNA TGTGCCAGTTTAGCGGATTACGAGCAGTACTTC.

Written as DNA, the CDR3 is TGCGCCAGCAGCTTGGTTTCCCCGGGACAGCCTTTAACTGAAGCTTTCTTT. Its protein product is CASSLVSPGQPLTEAFF. This chain links TRBV5-1 with TRBJ1-1, with TRBD1 identical over 7 bases. V dropped 0 bases and J dropped 5; count of bases not matched to a gene: 13. CDR3 length: 17 amino acids. CDR1 is SGHRS, CDR2 YFSETQ, per germline.

The chain uses TRBV19 and TRBJ1-2, with TRBD1 identical over 9 bases. This CDR3 is built from 18 residues. Germline CDR1 is LNHDA and CDR2 is SQIVND (reference sequence). With V trimmed by 4 bases and J by 5 bases, 17 bases remained unmatched. CDR3 protein: CASSTPPGQGVPRYGYTF. The CDR3 DNA reads as TGTGCCAGTAGTACCCCTCCGGGACAGGGAGTCCCGCGATATGGCTACACCTTC. The variable domain in full, completed from reference TRBV19 and TRBJ1-2, reads DGGITQSPKYLFRKEGQNVTLSCEQNLNHDAMYWYRQDPGQGLRLIYYSQIVNDFQKGDIAEGYSVSREKKESFPLTVTSAQKNPTAFYLCASSTPPGQGVPRYGYTFGSGTRLTVV.

The V gene is TRBV12-3 or TRBV12-4, the J gene TRBJ1-2; the D gene is possibly TRBD1 (5 bases). CDR3 length: 13 amino acids. V was cut by 7 bases and J by 8 bases, with 17 bases left in between. The CDR3 sequence: CASTLGGMRGYTF. The CDR3 DNA is TGTGCCAGCACCTTGGGGGGAATGCGAGGCTACACCTTC.

This chain uses TRBV4-3 with TRBJ2-5; 9 bases are a match to TRBD1. After removal of 10 bases from V and 2 bases from J, the junction contained 11 bases not matched to a gene. CDR1 is LGHNA, CDR2 YSLEER, per germline. The CDR3 consists of 15 residues. The CDR3 sequence is CATPGPGQGQETQYF. CDR3 coding DNA: TGCGCCACCCCAGGCCCTGGACAGGGGCAAGAGACCCAGTACTTC.